This T cell receptor (beta chain) was obtained from a study of shared clonotypes between healthy human individuals. Across the whole study: Participating donors consisted of two women and three men aged 18 to 49.

Germline loops: CDR1 SGHVS, CDR2 FQNEAQ. Trimming left V 1 base short and J 6 bases short, with 13 bases between. There are 14 residues in the CDR3. Notes on the study in general: Tissue TCR repertoires likely differ from these blood-only repertoires.

Each subset's genomic DNA was shared equally among a number of immunoSEQ plates. TCRdb's copy holds only in-frame clones and misses some; the assay was immunoSEQ multiplex PCR. This table has some 1,400,000 clones, 96% appearing once. As for this clone: The antigen remains undetermined.

This receptor was obtained from a man aged 30 to 45 in good health. The sample taken for sequencing was naive CD4+ T cells sorted from blood. Subset in this sample: CD45RA+ positively selected. This chain joins TRBV7-8 and TRBJ2-7; D is tentatively TRBD1 or TRBD2 (5 bases each). The DNA of the CDR3 is TGTGCCAGCAGCTTAGTTCGGGGTCAGGGCGAGCAGTACTTC. This sequence encodes CASSLVRGQGEQYF.